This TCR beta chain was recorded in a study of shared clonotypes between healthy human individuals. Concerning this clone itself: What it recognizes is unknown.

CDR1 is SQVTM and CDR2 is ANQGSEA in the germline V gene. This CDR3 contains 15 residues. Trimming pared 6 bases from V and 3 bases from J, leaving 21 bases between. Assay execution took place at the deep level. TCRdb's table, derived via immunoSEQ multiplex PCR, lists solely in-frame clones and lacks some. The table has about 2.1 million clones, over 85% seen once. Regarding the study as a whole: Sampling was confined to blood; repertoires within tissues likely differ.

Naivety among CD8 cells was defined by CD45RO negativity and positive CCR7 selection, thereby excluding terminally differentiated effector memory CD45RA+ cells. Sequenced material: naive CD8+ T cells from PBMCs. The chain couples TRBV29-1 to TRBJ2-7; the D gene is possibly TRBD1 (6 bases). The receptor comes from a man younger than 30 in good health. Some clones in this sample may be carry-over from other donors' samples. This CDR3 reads CSVFETTGWDYEQYF. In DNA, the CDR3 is TGCAGCGTCTTCGAAACGACAGGCTGGGACTACGAGCAGTACTTC.